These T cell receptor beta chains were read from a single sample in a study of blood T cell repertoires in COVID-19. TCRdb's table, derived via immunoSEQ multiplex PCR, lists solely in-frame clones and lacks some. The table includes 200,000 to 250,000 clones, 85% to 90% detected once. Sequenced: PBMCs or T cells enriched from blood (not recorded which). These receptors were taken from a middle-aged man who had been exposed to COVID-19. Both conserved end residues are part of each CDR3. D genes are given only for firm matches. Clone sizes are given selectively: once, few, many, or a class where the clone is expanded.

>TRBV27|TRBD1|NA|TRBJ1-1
TGTGCCAGCAGTTTACTTCCGGGACAGGGAGGCACTGAAGCTTTCTTT
CASSLLPGQGGTEAFF
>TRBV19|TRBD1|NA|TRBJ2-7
TGTGCTACCGGACGCGGGACAGGAACCTACGAGCAGTACTTC
CATGRGTGTYEQYF
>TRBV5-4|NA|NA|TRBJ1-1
TGTGCCAGCAGCTTGGTGTCAGAGAACACTGAAGCTTTCTTT
CASSLVSENTEAFF
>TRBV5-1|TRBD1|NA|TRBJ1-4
TGCGCCAGCAGCGCTGGACAGGGAAGTTTTAATGAAAAACTGTTTTTT
CASSAGQGSFNEKLFF
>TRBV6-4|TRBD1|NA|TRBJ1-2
TGTGCCAGCAGTGACCGTTCTATTACCCGGGACAGGTGGACCTATGGCTACACCTTC
CASSDRSITRDRWTYGYTF
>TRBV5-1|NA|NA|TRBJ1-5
TGCGCCAGCAGCCCCGCGGGGAGCAATCAGCCCCAGCATTTT
CASSPAGSNQPQHF
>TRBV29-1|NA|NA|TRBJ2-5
TGCAGCGTTGAGGACTGGAGAACAAGAGAGACCCAGTACTTC
CSVEDWRTRETQYF
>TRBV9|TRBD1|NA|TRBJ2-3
TGTGCCAGCAGCGTAGAGGGACAGGGATCAGCAGATACGCAGTATTTT
CASSVEGQGSADTQYF
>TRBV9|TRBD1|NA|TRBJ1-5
TGTGCCAGCAGCGCCGGGACAGGGTATCAGCCCCAGCATTTT
CASSAGTGYQPQHF
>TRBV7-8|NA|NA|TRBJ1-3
TGTGCCAGCAGCTTAGAGCCGGGCTCTGGAAACACCATATATTTT
CASSLEPGSGNTIYF
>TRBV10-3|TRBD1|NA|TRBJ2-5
TGTGCCATCAGTTTCGGGACAGGGTTCGGGACCCAGTACTTC
CAISFGTGFGTQYF
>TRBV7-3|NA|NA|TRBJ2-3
TGTGCCAGCAGCTTAAGCAGGACAGATACGCAGTATTTT
CASSLSRTDTQYF
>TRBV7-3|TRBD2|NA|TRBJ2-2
TGTGCCAGCAGCTCAACGGGACTAGCTGTTGGGGAGCTGTTTTTT
CASSSTGLAVGELFF
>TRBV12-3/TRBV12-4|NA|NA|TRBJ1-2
TGTGCCAGCAGCACCACAGGGATCTATGGCTACACCTTC
CASSTTGIYGYTF
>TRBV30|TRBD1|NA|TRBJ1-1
TGTGCCTGGAGTAGGAAGACAGGGTTAGGGGACACTGAAGCTTTCTTT
CAWSRKTGLGDTEAFF
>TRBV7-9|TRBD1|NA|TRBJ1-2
TGTGCCAGCAGCCAAGCGTATCCACCAACAGGGGGATATGGCTACACCTTC
CASSQAYPPTGGYGYTF
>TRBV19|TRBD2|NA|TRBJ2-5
TGTGCCAGTAGGCTGTCTAGCGGGAGTGAGACCCAGTACTTC
CASRLSSGSETQYF
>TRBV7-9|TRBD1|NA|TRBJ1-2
TGTGCCAGCAGCCCCGGCAGGGGGATCTATGGCTACACCTTC
CASSPGRGIYGYTF
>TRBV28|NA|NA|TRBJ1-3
TGTGCCAGCGGTTCGCCAGGGGACCCTTCTGGAAACACCATATATTTT
CASGSPGDPSGNTIYF
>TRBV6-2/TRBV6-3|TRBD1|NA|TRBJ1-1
TGTGCCAGCAGCCTACAGGGGACGAACACTGAAGCTTTCTTT
CASSLQGTNTEAFF
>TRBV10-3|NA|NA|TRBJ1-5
TGTGCCATCAGTGAGGCAGGGTATCAGCCCCAGCATTTT
CAISEAGYQPQHF
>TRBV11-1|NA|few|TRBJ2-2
TGTGCCAGCAGCTCTAATTACGGAGGCACCGGGGAGCTGTTTTTT
CASSSNYGGTGELFF
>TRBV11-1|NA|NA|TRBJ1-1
TGTGCCAGCAGCCCGCGGGCCAAGGGTGAAGCTTTCTTT
CASSPRAKGEAFF
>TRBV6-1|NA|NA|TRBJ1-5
TGTGCCAGCAGTGAAGCGCGGGGACTGGGGGATCAGCCCCAGCATTTT
CASSEARGLGDQPQHF
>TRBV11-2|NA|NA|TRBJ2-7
TGTGCCAGCAGTTTAGCGGAGATGTACGAGCAGTACTTC
CASSLAEMYEQYF
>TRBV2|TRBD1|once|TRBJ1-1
TGTGCCAGCGGGACAGGGGTTAGCACTGAAGCTTTCTTT
CASGTGVSTEAFF
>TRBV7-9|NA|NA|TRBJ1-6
TGTGCCAGCAGCTTAGATTTGTTTAGCTCCTATAATTCACCCCTCCACTTT
CASSLDLFSSYNSPLHF
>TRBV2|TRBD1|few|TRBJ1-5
TGTGCCAGCAGGACAGGGTATCAGCCCCAGCATTTT
CASRTGYQPQHF
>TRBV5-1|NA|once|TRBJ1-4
TGCGCCAGCAGCCAGGGGCTCCCGGCAACTAATGAAAAACTGTTTTTT
CASSQGLPATNEKLFF
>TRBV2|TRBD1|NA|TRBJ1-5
TGTGCCAGCCGGCTGGGACAGTATAGCAATCAGCCCCAGCATTTT
CASRLGQYSNQPQHF
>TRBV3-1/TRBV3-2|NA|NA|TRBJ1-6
TGTGCCAGCAGCCAGGGTGAGCTTAGAGGTTCACCCCTCCACTTT
CASSQGELRGSPLHF
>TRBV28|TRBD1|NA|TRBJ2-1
TGTGCCAGCAGTTACCGGGACAGGAGGGGGGATGAGCAGTTCTTC
CASSYRDRRGDEQFF
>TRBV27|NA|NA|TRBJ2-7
TGTGCCAGCAGTTTATTTGGCGGGGAGGCCTACGAGCAGTACTTC
CASSLFGGEAYEQYF
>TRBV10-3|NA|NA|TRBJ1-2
TGTGCCATCAGTGAGTCCTACAGCTATGGCTACACCTTC
CAISESYSYGYTF
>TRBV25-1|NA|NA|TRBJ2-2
TGTGCCAGCAGTGAACCCGGGGGGGAGCTGTTTTTT
CASSEPGGELFF
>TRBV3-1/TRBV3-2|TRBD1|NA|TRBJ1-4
TGTGCCAGCAGCCCAAAACAGGGGATCGGGGAAAAACTGTTTTTT
CASSPKQGIGEKLFF
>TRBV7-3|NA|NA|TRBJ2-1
TGTGCCAGCAGCTTAAGCGCGTCGAGCTCCTACAATGAGCAGTTCTTC
CASSLSASSSYNEQFF
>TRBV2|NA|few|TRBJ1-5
TGTGCCAGCAGTGAAGGGGCAGGGAAACAGCCCCAGCATTTT
CASSEGAGKQPQHF
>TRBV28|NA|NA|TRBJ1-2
TGTGCCAGCAGTTTATTGCGGAGCTGGGACTATGGCTACACCTTC
CASSLLRSWDYGYTF
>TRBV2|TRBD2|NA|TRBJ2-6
TGTGCCAGCAGTGCAGCGGGAGGGGACTCTGGGGCCAACGTCCTGACTTTC
CASSAAGGDSGANVLTF
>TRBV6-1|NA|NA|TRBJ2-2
TGTGCCAGCAGACTCCCCAGCAGGCGCGGGGAGCTGTTTTTT
CASRLPSRRGELFF
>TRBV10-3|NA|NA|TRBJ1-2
TGTGCCATCAGTGACGGGATTAACTATGGCTACACCTTC
CAISDGINYGYTF
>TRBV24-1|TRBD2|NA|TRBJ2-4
TGTGCCACCAGTGATATCCCAAGCGGGGGGGTAAACATTCAGTACTTC
CATSDIPSGGVNIQYF
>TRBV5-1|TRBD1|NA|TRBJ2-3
TGCGCCAGCAGCGCGGGACAGGCTAGCACAGATACGCAGTATTTT
CASSAGQASTDTQYF
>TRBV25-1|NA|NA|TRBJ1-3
TGTGCCAGCAGTGCTAGGCAATTCGATGGAAACACCATATATTTT
CASSARQFDGNTIYF
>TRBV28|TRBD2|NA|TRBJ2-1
TGTGCCAGCACCCGGGGGGGCGCGTGGTTGGTTGGGAATGAGCAGTTCTTC
CASTRGGAWLVGNEQFF
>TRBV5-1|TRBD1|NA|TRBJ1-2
TGCGCCAGCACCCCGGGACAGAACTATGGCTACACCTTC
CASTPGQNYGYTF
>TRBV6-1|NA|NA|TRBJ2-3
TGTGCCAGCAGTGAATTACTAGGGGGGGTCACAGATACGCAGTATTTT
CASSELLGGVTDTQYF